This record covers a single T cell receptor beta chain. The antigen remains unidentified. V shed 5 bases, J shed 2 bases, and the junction held 2 bases outside the gene matches. The CDR3 consists of 14 residues. CDR1 is MNHEY, CDR2 SVGEGT, per germline. The sample belongs to a study of identical twins. Findings of the study overall: Sequences that were beta out-of-frame showed weaker excess twin sharing.

TCRdb itself ran the 5' RACE reads through MiXCR, one entry per CDR3 protein. Among 400,000 to 600,000 distinct CDR3 sequences listed, about a fifth were seen once. These same data were also listed under a study on yellow fever vaccine responses in identical twins.

This clonotype was obtained from a woman between 18 and 29 years old in good health. V is TRBV6-2 or TRBV6-3 and J is TRBJ2-5; 10 bases align to TRBD2. The specimen was CD4+ T cells sorted from blood. The CDR3 region has the DNA TGTGCCAGCAGTGGACTAGCGGTACAAGAGACCCAGTACTTC. Translating gives CASSGLAVQETQYF.